A single sample gave rise to the 5 T cell receptor beta chains below, sequenced in a study of blood T cell repertoires in COVID-19. Produced via immunoSEQ multiplex PCR; TCRdb's table is partial and in-frame only. The data hold some 130,000 clones, with around 86% observed a single time. What was sequenced was PBMCs or T cells enriched from blood (not recorded which). The receptor source for this set is a man aged 25-45 years who had recovered from COVID-19.

The CDR3 loop reads CASSREIRSPLHF. For the CDR3, the DNA is TGTGCCAGCAGTCGGGAAATTCGTTCACCCCTCCACTTT. The chain joins TRBV5-8 to TRBJ1-6; D unclear. This CDR3 is built from 13 residues. V lost 5 bases and J lost 9, with 12 bases in between. Germline V gives CDR1 SGHTS, CDR2 YDEGEE.

This clone was counted between two and nine times. This chain links TRBV9 with TRBJ2-3, with no clear D. This CDR3 is built from 16 residues. Trimming took off 0 bases at V and 3 bases at J, with 14 bases between the two ends. The germline gives CDR1 SGDLS, CDR2 YYNGEE. The CDR3: CASSVDSGSGTDTQYF. CDR3 DNA: TGTGCCAGCAGCGTAGACTCGGGTAGTGGAACAGATACGCAGTATTTT.

The J gene is TRBJ1-5, the V gene TRBV10-3; D ambiguous. The CDR3 extends over 14 amino acids. Germline V lookup: CDR1 ENHRY, CDR2 SYGVKD. With 2 bases removed from V and 5 bases from J, the gap between germline ends came to 10 bases. The CDR3: CAISERELDQPQHF. CDR3 sequence (DNA): TGTGCCATCAGTGAGCGAGAATTAGATCAGCCCCAGCATTTT.

Note on this clone: One end of the junction fails to match germline, which may point to a read error. V and J are TRBV9 and TRBJ2-3; the match to TRBD2 covers 10 bases. CDR1 is SGDLS and CDR2 is YYNGEE in the germline V gene. This CDR3 has 15 residues. The CDR3 DNA reads TGTGCCAACAGCTCCGGGACTAGCGACACAGATACGCAGTATTTT. It yields the protein CANSSGTSDTDTQYF. Full variable domain (rest looked up from reference TRBV9 and TRBJ2-3): DSGVTQTPKHLITATGQRVTLRCSPRSGDLSVYWYQQSLDQGLQFLIQYYNGEERAKGNILERFSAQQFPDLHSELNLSSLELGDSALYFCANSSGTSDTDTQYFGPGTRLTVL.

This chain uses TRBV6-6 with TRBJ1-1, with 9 positions matching TRBD1. The CDR3 is 16 amino acids. With 5 bases clipped from V and 0 bases from J, the junction kept 7 bases outside the gene matches. Per the germline V gene, CDR1 is MNHNY and CDR2 is SVGAGI (reference sequence). CDR3 coding DNA: TGTGCCAGCAGTCCTCAACAGGGGGCACTGAACACTGAAGCTTTCTTT. It specifies CASSPQQGALNTEAFF.